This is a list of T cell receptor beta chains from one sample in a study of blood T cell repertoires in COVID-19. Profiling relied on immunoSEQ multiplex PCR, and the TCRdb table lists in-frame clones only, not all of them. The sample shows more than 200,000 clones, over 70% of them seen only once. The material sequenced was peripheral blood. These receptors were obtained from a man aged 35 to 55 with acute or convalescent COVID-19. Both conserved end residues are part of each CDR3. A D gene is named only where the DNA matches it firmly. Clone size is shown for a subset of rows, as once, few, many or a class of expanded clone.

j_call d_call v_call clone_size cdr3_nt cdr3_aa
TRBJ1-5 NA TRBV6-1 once TGTGCCAGCAGTGACAGGGGTCCTAATCAGCCCCAGCATTTT CASSDRGPNQPQHF
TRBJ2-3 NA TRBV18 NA TGTGCCAGCTCACCGCTTGCGGGGACGAGCACAGATACGCAGTATTTT CASSPLAGTSTDTQYF
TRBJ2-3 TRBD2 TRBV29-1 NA TGCAGCGTTAGGGGGGACTTAGCGGGAGGAAACACAGATACGCAGTATTTT CSVRGDLAGGNTDTQYF
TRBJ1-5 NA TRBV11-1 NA TGTGCCAGCAGCTTACGGTTTAATCAGCCCCAGCATTTT CASSLRFNQPQHF
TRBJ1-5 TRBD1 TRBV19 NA TGTGCCAGTAGTAGAGAGACAGGGGGCCCCCTCAATCAGCCCCAGCATTTT CASSRETGGPLNQPQHF
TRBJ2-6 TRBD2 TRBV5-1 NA TGCGCCAGCAGCTTGGGACTAGCCGCCGGGGCCAACGTCCTGACTTTC CASSLGLAAGANVLTF
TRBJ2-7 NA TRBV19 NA TGTGCCAGTAGGACCACCGACTCCGAGCAGTACTTC CASRTTDSEQYF
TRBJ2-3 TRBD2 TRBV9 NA TGTGCCAGCAACCCGACTAGCGGAGCATACACAGATACGCAGTATTTT CASNPTSGAYTDTQYF
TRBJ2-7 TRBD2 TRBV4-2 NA TGTGCCAGCAGCCCTAGCGGTTACGAGCAGTACTTC CASSPSGYEQYF
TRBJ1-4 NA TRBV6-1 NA TGTGCCAGCAGTGAAGTGGGGGGAACTAATGAAAAACTGTTTTTT CASSEVGGTNEKLFF
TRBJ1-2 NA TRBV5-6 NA TGTGCCAGCAGCTTGGTTACGCAGGTCGACGGCTACACCTTC CASSLVTQVDGYTF
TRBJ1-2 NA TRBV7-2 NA TGTGCCAGCAGCTTAGAGGTCGCGATAGGGGTGAATGGCTACACCTTC CASSLEVAIGVNGYTF
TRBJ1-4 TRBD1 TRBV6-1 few TGTGCCAGCAGTGATAACCCCGGGACAGGGTCCATGGTCAATGAAAAACTGTTTTTT CASSDNPGTGSMVNEKLFF
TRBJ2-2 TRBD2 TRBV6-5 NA TGTGCCAGCAAACTAGCGGGAGGTTCCGGGGAGCTGTTTTTT CASKLAGGSGELFF
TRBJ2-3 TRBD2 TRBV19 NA TGTGCCAGTAGTTATGGGAGGGTAGCGGGGCTCACAGATACGCAGTATTTT CASSYGRVAGLTDTQYF
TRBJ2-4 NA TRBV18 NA TGTGCCAGCTCACCAAGGGAGCGGAGTAAAAACATTCAGTACTTC CASSPRERSKNIQYF
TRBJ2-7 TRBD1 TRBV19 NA TGTGCCAGTAGTACCGGGACAGCCAGCTACGAGCAGTACTTC CASSTGTASYEQYF
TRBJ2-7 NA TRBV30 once TGTGCCTGGAGCGGGACCTACGAGCAGTACTTC CAWSGTYEQYF
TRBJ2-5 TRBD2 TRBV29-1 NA TGCAGCACAGGGATAGCGGGAGGCGGGGAGACCCAGTACTTC CSTGIAGGGETQYF
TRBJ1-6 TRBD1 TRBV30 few TGTGCCTGGAGTCTGGGACAGGAGGGTTCACCCCTCCACTTT CAWSLGQEGSPLHF
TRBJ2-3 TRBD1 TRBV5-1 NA TGCGCCAGCACCAATGACAGGGGGACAGATACGCAGTATTTT CASTNDRGTDTQYF
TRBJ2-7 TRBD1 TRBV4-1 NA TGCGCCAGCAGCCAGGGGGGGACAGGGCTCTCCTACGAGCAGTACTTC CASSQGGTGLSYEQYF
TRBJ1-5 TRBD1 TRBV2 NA TGTGCCAGCAGTGGGACAGGGGGCTCTCCGAGCAATCAGCCCCAGCATTTT CASSGTGGSPSNQPQHF
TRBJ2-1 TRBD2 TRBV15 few TGTGCCACCAGCAGAGATCCGGGAGGGCCCGGTGAGCAGTTCTTC CATSRDPGGPGEQFF
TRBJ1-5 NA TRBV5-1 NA TGCGTCAGCAGCTTATCGCCAGGGAGCAATCAGCCCCAGCATTTT CVSSLSPGSNQPQHF
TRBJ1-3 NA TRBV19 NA TGTGCCAGTAACAGGTTCTCTGGAAACACCATATATTTT CASNRFSGNTIYF
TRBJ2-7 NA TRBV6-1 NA TGTGCCAGCAGTGAAGCAGGAGTAAGCTCCGGTTACGAGCAGTACTTC CASSEAGVSSGYEQYF
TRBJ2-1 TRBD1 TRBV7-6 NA TGTGCCAGCAGCTCAGGGACAGGGACCTACAATGAGCAGTTCTTC CASSSGTGTYNEQFF
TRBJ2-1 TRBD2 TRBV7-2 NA TGTGCCAGCAGCTTCTCTAGGGGAGGGGCCTCCTACAATGAGCAGTTCTTC CASSFSRGGASYNEQFF
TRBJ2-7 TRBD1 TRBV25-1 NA TGTGCCAGCCTAAGGACCGGGACAGGGACGTACGAGCAGTACTTC CASLRTGTGTYEQYF
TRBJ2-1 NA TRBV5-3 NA TGTGCCAGAAGCCACGCCAGGAAACAGTTCTTC CARSHARKQFF
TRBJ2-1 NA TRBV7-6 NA TGTGCCAGCAGCCTGACAGTCCCGGTTCTGGGCAATGAGCAGTTCTTC CASSLTVPVLGNEQFF
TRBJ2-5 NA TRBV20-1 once TGCAGTGCCGAGCTAGGAGAGACCCAGTACTTC CSAELGETQYF
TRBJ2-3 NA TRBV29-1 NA TGCAGCCTGAGACTAGACCTTGGCACAGATACGCAGTATTTT CSLRLDLGTDTQYF
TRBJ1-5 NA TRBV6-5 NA TGTGCCAGCCTCAGGGTGGGCAATCAGCCCCAGCATTTT CASLRVGNQPQHF
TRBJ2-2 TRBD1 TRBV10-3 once TGTGCCGGCAGACAGGGGAGTACCGGGGAGCTGTTTTTT CAGRQGSTGELFF
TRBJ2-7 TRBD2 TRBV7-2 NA TGTGCCAGCAGCCTCTCACGAGGACTAGCGGGATACTTCGAGCAGTACTTC CASSLSRGLAGYFEQYF
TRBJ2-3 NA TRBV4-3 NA TGCGCCAGCAGCCTACTGTCCGGTGGCACAGATACGCAGTATTTT CASSLLSGGTDTQYF
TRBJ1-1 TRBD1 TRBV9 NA TGTGCCAGCAACGAGGGGGCGCCGAACACTGAAGCTTTCTTT CASNEGAPNTEAFF
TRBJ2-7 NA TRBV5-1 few TGCGCCAGCAGCTTGGAAGGAGGCAACCCAGGCTACGAGCAGTACTTC CASSLEGGNPGYEQYF
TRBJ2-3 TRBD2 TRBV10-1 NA TGCGCCAGCAGTGAATCGGCGGGAGGGGCCGATACGCAGTATTTT CASSESAGGADTQYF
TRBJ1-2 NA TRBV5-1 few TGCGCCAGCAGCTTGGTGAAAGGGGAAGATGGCTACACCTTC CASSLVKGEDGYTF
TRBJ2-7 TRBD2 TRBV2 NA TGTGCCAGCAGTGCGGGGGGAGGCTCCTACGAGCAGTACTTC CASSAGGGSYEQYF
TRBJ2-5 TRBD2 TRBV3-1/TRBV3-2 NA TGTGCCAGCAGCCAGGGGGCCGGGACTAGCGGCGCAGAGACCCAGTACTTC CASSQGAGTSGAETQYF
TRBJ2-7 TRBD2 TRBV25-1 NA TGTGCCAGCAGTGAACGACTAGCGGGCGCCGAGCAGTACTTC CASSERLAGAEQYF
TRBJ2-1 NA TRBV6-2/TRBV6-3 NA TGTGCCAGCAGTTACGATTTGGGGGCCTCCTACAATGAGCAGTTCTTC CASSYDLGASYNEQFF
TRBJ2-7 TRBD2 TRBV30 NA TGTGCCTGGAGCAATGGGGGGGGGTACGAGCAGTACTTC CAWSNGGGYEQYF
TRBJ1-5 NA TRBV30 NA TGTGCCTGGACGGTAGGGGTAGGGAGCAATCAGCCCCAGCATTTT CAWTVGVGSNQPQHF
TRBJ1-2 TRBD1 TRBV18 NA TGTGCCAGCTCATTCTCCTTGGGACAGGGTATCGGCTACACCTTC CASSFSLGQGIGYTF
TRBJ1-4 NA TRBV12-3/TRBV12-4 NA TGTGCCAGCAGCCCGCAGGCCTTGGAGGAACTGTTTTTT CASSPQALEELFF
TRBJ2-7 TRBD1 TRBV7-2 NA TGTGCCAGCAGCTTAGGGGGGACAGCTTATCGTGAGCAGTACTTC CASSLGGTAYREQYF
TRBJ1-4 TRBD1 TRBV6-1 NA TGTGCCAGCAGTGAATTCGACAGGGATAATGAAAAACTGTTTTTT CASSEFDRDNEKLFF